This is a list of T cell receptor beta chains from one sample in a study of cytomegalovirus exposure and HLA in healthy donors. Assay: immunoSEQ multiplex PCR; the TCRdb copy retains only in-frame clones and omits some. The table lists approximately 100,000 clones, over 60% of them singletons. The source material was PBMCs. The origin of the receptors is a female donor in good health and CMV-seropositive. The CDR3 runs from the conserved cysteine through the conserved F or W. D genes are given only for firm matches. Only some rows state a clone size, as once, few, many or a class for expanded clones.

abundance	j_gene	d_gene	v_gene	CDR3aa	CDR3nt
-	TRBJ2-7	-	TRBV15	CATSREGGSGYEQYF	TGTGCCACCAGCAGAGAAGGGGGATCAGGCTACGAGCAGTACTTC
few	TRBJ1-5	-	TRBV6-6	CASHIAGSSNQPQHF	TGTGCCAGCCACATCGCAGGGTCCAGCAATCAGCCCCAGCATTTT
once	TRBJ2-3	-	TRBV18	CASSPEVDTQYF	TGTGCCAGCTCACCAGAGGTGGATACGCAGTATTTT
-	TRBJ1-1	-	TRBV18	CASSPGPGNEAFF	TGTGCCAGCTCACCGGGGCCAGGGAATGAAGCTTTCTTT
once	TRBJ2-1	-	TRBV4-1	CASSPREAANNEQFF	TGCGCCAGCAGCCCCAGGGAGGCCGCAAACAATGAGCAGTTCTTC
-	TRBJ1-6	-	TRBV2	CASTARANSPLHF	TGTGCCAGCACGGCCAGGGCAAATTCACCCCTCCACTTT
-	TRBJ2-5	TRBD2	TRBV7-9	CASSPTPRGVQETQYF	TGTGCCAGCAGCCCAACCCCACGGGGGGTCCAAGAGACCCAGTACTTC
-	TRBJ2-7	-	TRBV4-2	CASSQELVSYEQYF	TGTGCCAGCAGCCAAGAGCTAGTTAGCTACGAGCAGTACTTC
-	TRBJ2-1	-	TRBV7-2	CASSSPGPNEQFF	TGTGCCAGCAGCTCCCCAGGGCCCAATGAGCAGTTCTTC
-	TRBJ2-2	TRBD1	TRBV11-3	CASSLDRGRTGATGELFF	TGTGCCAGCAGCTTAGATAGAGGGAGGACAGGGGCCACCGGGGAGCTGTTTTTT
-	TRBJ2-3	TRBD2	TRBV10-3	CAISVPAGLAGIGADTQYF	TGTGCCATCAGTGTACCGGCTGGACTAGCGGGGATTGGCGCAGATACGCAGTATTTT
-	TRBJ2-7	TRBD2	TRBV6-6	CASSYSGTSGYEQYF	TGTGCCAGCAGTTACTCTGGGACTAGCGGTTACGAGCAGTACTTC
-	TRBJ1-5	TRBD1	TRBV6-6	CASSPRQGSEPQHF	TGTGCCAGCAGTCCTAGACAGGGGTCGGAGCCCCAGCATTTT
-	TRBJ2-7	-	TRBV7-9	CSSSRHTQGWGYEQYF	TGTTCCAGCAGCCGCCACACACAGGGTTGGGGCTACGAGCAGTACTTC
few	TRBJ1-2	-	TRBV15	CATSVQGWHGYTF	TGTGCCACCAGCGTGCAGGGGTGGCATGGCTACACCTTC
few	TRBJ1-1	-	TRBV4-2	CASSPPRLTEAFF	TGTGCCAGCAGCCCCCCCCGCCTAACTGAAGCTTTCTTT
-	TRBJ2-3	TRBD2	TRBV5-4	CASSFGTSGGTDTQYF	TGTGCCAGCAGCTTCGGGACTAGCGGGGGAACAGATACGCAGTATTTT
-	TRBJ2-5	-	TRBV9	CASSVSPVQETQYF	TGTGCCAGCAGCGTATCTCCGGTTCAAGAGACCCAGTACTTC
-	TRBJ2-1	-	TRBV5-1	CASSTRGLPSGNEQFF	TGCGCCAGCAGCACGCGGGGACTCCCTTCGGGCAATGAGCAGTTCTTC
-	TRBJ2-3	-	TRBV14	CASSQDFPRGRTDTQYF	TGTGCCAGCAGCCAAGATTTCCCGCGGGGGCGCACAGATACGCAGTATTTT
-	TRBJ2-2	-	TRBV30	CAWTRVAENTGELFF	TGTGCCTGGACTAGAGTTGCAGAGAACACCGGGGAGCTGTTTTTT
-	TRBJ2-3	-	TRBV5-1	CASLRKEGDTQYF	TGCGCCAGCCTACGCAAAGAGGGAGATACGCAGTATTTT
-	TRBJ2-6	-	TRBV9	CASSVGAGANGLTF	TGTGCCAGCAGCGTTGGAGCAGGGGCCAACGGCCTGACTTTC
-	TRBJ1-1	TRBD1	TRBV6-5	CASRLTGGNTEAFF	TGTGCCAGCAGGCTGACAGGGGGTAACACTGAAGCTTTCTTT
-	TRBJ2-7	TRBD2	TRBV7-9	CASSLLAGGSYEQYF	TGTGCCAGCAGCCTACTAGCGGGGGGTTCCTACGAGCAGTACTTC
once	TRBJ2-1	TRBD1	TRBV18	CASSPSGQGWSEQFF	TGTGCCAGCTCACCTTCGGGACAGGGTTGGAGTGAGCAGTTCTTC
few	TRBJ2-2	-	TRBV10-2	CASNVVRATGELFF	TGCGCCAGCAACGTGGTCAGGGCCACCGGGGAGCTGTTTTTT
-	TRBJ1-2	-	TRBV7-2	CASSLARENYGYTF	TGTGCCAGCAGCTTAGCGCGAGAGAACTATGGCTACACCTTC
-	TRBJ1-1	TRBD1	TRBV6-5	CASSSRGQGRTEAFF	TGTGCCAGCAGTTCTAGGGGACAGGGAAGAACTGAAGCTTTCTTT
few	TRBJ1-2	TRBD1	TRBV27	CASSLSGTVYGYTF	TGTGCCAGCAGTTTATCAGGGACAGTTTATGGCTACACCTTC
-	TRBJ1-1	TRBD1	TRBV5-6	CASSYKTGTGNTEAFF	TGTGCCAGCAGCTATAAAACCGGGACAGGGAACACTGAAGCTTTCTTT
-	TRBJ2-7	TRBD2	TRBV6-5	CASSKGLAGSYEQYF	TGTGCCAGCAGTAAAGGACTAGCGGGGTCCTACGAGCAGTACTTC
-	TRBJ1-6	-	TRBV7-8	CASSPQLSSYNSPLHF	TGTGCCAGCAGCCCACAGCTGAGCTCCTATAATTCACCCCTCCACTTT
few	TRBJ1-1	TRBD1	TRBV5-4	CASGTAPNTEAFF	TGTGCCAGCGGGACAGCGCCGAACACTGAAGCTTTCTTT
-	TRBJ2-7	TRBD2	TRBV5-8	CASSLLAGGNEQYF	TGTGCCAGCAGCTTGCTAGCGGGAGGTAACGAGCAGTACTTC
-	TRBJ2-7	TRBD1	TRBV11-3	CASSPKDRDEQYF	TGTGCCAGCAGCCCAAAAGACAGGGACGAGCAGTACTTC
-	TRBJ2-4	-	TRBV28	CASRTQGPIAKNIQYF	TGTGCCAGCAGGACCCAGGGCCCCATAGCCAAAAACATTCAGTACTTC
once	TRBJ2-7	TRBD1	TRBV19	CASSSNRGREQYF	TGTGCCAGTAGTAGCAACAGGGGACGCGAGCAGTACTTC
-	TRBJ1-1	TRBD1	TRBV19	CASSGTGGRGTEAFF	TGTGCCAGTAGTGGTACAGGGGGCCGAGGCACTGAAGCTTTCTTT
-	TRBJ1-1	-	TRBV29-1	CSVVPRTAMNTEAFF	TGCAGCGTTGTTCCAAGGACAGCAATGAACACTGAAGCTTTCTTT
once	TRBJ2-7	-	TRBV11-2	CASSLGAYEQYF	TGTGCCAGCAGCTTAGGGGCCTACGAGCAGTACTTC
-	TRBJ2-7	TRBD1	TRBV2	CASSEKQGALYEQYF	TGTGCCAGCAGTGAAAAACAGGGGGCCCTCTACGAGCAGTACTTC
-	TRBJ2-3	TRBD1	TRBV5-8	CASSNPGGPTDTQYF	TGTGCCAGCAGCAACCCAGGGGGCCCCACAGATACGCAGTATTTT
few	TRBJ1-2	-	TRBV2	CASSSTGNYGYTF	TGTGCCAGCAGTTCGACAGGAAACTATGGCTACACCTTC
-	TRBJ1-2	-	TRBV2	CASSSGVHGYTF	TGTGCCAGCAGCTCAGGGGTGCATGGCTACACCTTC
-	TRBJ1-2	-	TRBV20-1	CSAKLGYTF	TGCAGTGCCAAGCTGGGCTACACCTTC
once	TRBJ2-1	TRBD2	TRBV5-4	CASSLYRGGGRGRNEQFF	TGTGCCAGCAGCTTGTATCGGGGTGGCGGGAGAGGTAGGAATGAGCAGTTCTTC
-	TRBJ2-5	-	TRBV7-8	CASSLVYWETQYF	TGTGCCAGCAGCTTAGTCTATTGGGAGACCCAGTACTTC
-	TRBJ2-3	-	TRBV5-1	CASSLGMASGTDTQYF	TGCGCCAGCAGCTTGGGAATGGCTAGCGGCACAGATACGCAGTATTTT
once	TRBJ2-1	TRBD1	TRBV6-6	CASRSTGGIYNEQFF	TGTGCCAGCAGGTCTACAGGGGGGATCTACAATGAGCAGTTCTTC
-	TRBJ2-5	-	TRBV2	CASSEAGADMETQYF	TGTGCCAGCAGTGAAGCGGGTGCAGACATGGAGACCCAGTACTTC
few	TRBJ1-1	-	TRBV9	CASSVDQRMNTEAFF	TGTGCCAGCAGCGTAGACCAGCGAATGAACACTGAAGCTTTCTTT
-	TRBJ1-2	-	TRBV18	CASSPKPTEPKGGYTF	TGTGCCAGCTCACCAAAGCCGACAGAACCTAAGGGGGGCTACACCTTC
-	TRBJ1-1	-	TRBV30	CAWEPGLGTEAFF	TGTGCCTGGGAACCGGGACTTGGGACTGAAGCTTTCTTT